This TCR beta chain was identified during a study of cytomegalovirus exposure and HLA in healthy donors. CDR1 and CDR2 from the germline V gene are SGHNT and YYREEE (reference sequence). This CDR3 has 15 residues. V shed 0 bases and J 5 bases; nucleotides not matched to a gene: 3. Primers included in the PCR were 60 Vbeta and 13 Jbeta primers. The method was immunoSEQ multiplex PCR; TCRdb's version includes in-frame clones alone and lacks a portion of them. The sample contains about 140,000 clones, about 75% of which appear only once. These donors counted as nominally healthy when sampled, but unrecorded immune exposures were likely. With regard to this clone: Its cognate antigen is unknown.

The study, taken as a whole, reports: CMV serostatus was the sole immune exposure information available.

The specimen was PBMCs. The chain uses TRBV5-4 and TRBJ2-1; the match to TRBD2 covers 9 bases. The TCR sequence derives from a young woman in good health and CMV-seronegative. The CDR3 loop is CASSLGGRADNEQFF. Here the CDR3 DNA reads TGTGCCAGCAGCTTGGGCGGGAGGGCCGACAATGAGCAGTTCTTC.